These 29 T cell receptor beta chains came from one sample sequenced in a study of breast tumors, draining lymph nodes, adjacent tissues. Axillary draining lymph nodes of breast cancer patients supplied the node samples. TCRdb redid the calling of the multiplex PCR reads with MiXCR, one entry per CDR3 protein. The repertoire has about 130,000 distinct CDR3 sequences, 20% of them found once; the top ten carry roughly 3.5%. The material sequenced was axillary lymph node tissue. The source is a female donor with breast cancer. Some clones in this sample may be carry-over from other donors' samples.

This clonotype was picked up many times. This rearrangement joins TRBV2 to TRBJ1-2; D gene uncertain. The germline V gene has CDR1 SNHLY and CDR2 FYNNEI. The V end lost 7 bases, the J end lost 5 bases, and 8 bases lay between the germline ends. This CDR3 comprises 11 residues. The CDR3 DNA reads TGTGCCAGCACCCGACTGTATGGCTACACCTTC. Protein sequence: CASTRLYGYTF. Variable domain in full (rest from reference TRBV2 and TRBJ1-2): EPEVTQTPSHQVTQMGQEVILRCVPISNHLYFYWYRQILGQKVEFLVSFYNNEISEKSEIFDDQFSVERPDGSNFTLKIRSTKLEDSAMYFCASTRLYGYTFGSGTRLTVV.

The gene calls are TRBV20-1 and TRBJ2-1; the D call may be TRBD1 or TRBD2 (5 bases each). V lost 1 base and J lost 2, with 12 bases in between. The CDR3 has 15 amino acids. Germline V CDR1 and CDR2: DFQATT, SNEGSKA (reference sequence). The CDR3 loop reads CSARGWGITYNEQFF. CDR3 bases: TGCAGTGCTAGAGGGTGGGGGATTACCTACAATGAGCAGTTCTTC.

This clonotype was recorded many times. The chain joins TRBV4-1 to TRBJ2-3; the match to TRBD2 covers 8 bases. Germline CDR1 MGHRA, CDR2 YSYEKL. V trimming: 3 bases; J trimming: 7 bases; junction bases outside the gene matches: 15. This CDR3 contains 17 residues. In nucleotides, the CDR3 is TGCGCCAGCAGCCAGGCGAGTAGGGCGGGAGGAACAAATACGCAGTATTTT. Translating it yields CASSQASRAGGTNTQYF.

This clonotype was observed at least ten times. The gene calls are TRBV20-1 and TRBJ1-5, with D tentatively TRBD1 (6 bases). This CDR3 spans 15 amino acids. V gave up 0 bases and J gave up 2 bases, with 11 bases separating them. The germline CDR1 and CDR2 sequences are DFQATT and SNEGSKA (reference sequence). CDR3 amino acids: CSARDRRGGNQPQHF. The CDR3 DNA is TGCAGTGCTAGAGATCGCAGGGGCGGCAATCAGCCCCAGCATTTT.

The CDR3: CAIRGGGTDTQYF. The CDR3 nucleotides are TGTGCCATCCGGGGGGGTGGCACAGATACGCAGTATTTT. V is TRBV6-2 or TRBV6-3 and J is TRBJ2-3, with 8 bases identical to TRBD2. The CDR3 extends over 13 amino acids. CDR1 and CDR2 (germline): MNHEY, SVGEGT. Germline trimming cut 10 bases from V and 1 base from J; bases unmatched to any gene: 4.

Ten or more counts support this clonotype. This chain connects TRBV10-3 to TRBJ2-1; 7 positions match TRBD2. The CDR3 loop spans 14 amino acids. CDR1 is ENHRY, CDR2 SYGVKD, per germline. The ends lost 6 bases at V and 8 bases at J; junction bases unmatched: 10. The DNA of the CDR3 is TGTGCCATCAGATCTGGCGGGAGCGGGGATGAGCAGTTCTTC. Protein: CAIRSGGSGDEQFF.

This clonotype was seen more than once but under ten times. The rearrangement links TRBV6-5 to TRBJ1-5, with TRBD1 matching 8 bases. CDR1 is MNHEY and CDR2 is SVGAGI in the germline V gene. The CDR3 has 14 residues. V lost 5 bases to trimming and J lost 6 bases; unmatched junction nucleotides: 6. The CDR3 here is CASSTTGGGQPQHF. CDR3 coding DNA: TGTGCCAGCAGTACCACAGGGGGAGGTCAGCCCCAGCATTTT.

This clonotype appeared a single time. A much bigger clone sits one base away, suggesting this may be a read error. This rearrangement joins TRBV5-6 to TRBJ2-3; D may be TRBD1 (6 bases). The germline V gene has CDR1 SGHDT and CDR2 YYEEEE. The CDR3 length is 14 residues. CDR3 sequence (DNA): TGTGCCAGCAGCTTGAACCGGTTGACAGGTACGCAGTATTTT. This encodes CASSLNRLTGTQYF. Full variable domain (rest looked up from reference TRBV5-6 and TRBJ2-3): DAGVTQSPTHLIKTRGQQVTLRCSPKSGHDTVSWYQQALGQGPQFIFQYYEEEERQRGNFPDRFSGHQFPNYSSELNVNALLLGDSALYLCASSLNRLTGTQYFGPGTRLTVL.

This clonotype was seen many times. This chain connects TRBV19 to TRBJ2-1; D remains unclear. CDR3 size: 14 residues. Trimming took 2 bases from V and 0 from J, leaving 5 bases between them. Germline CDR1 reads LNHDA; CDR2 reads SQIVND (reference sequence). The CDR3 reads CASSILNSYNEQFF. The CDR3 DNA sequence: TGTGCCAGTAGTATACTAAACTCCTACAATGAGCAGTTCTTC.

As to this clonotype: At one end the junction does not follow the germline gene, possibly because of a read error. The CDR3 DNA sequence: TGTGCCTCAACTCCAAGTAGCAATCGGCCCCAGCATTTT. Encoded protein: CASTPSSNRPQHF. The chain couples TRBV28 to TRBJ1-5; D is ambiguous. The CDR3 contains 13 residues. CDR1 is MDHEN and CDR2 is SYDVKM in the germline V gene.

In its sample, this clonotype was seen many times. The V gene is TRBV5-6, the J gene TRBJ2-3, with 11 bases identical to TRBD2. J gave up 3 bases and V 4 bases, and 7 bases lay outside the gene matches. The CDR3 runs 16 residues. Germline CDR1 SGHDT, CDR2 YYEEEE. The CDR3, as DNA: TGTGCCAGCAGCGTGGGACTAGCGGCTGAGACAGATACGCAGTATTTT. Its protein product is CASSVGLAAETDTQYF.

This clonotype was seen only a few times. The V gene is TRBV27, the J gene TRBJ2-1, with no clear D. Trimming cost V 5 bases and J 9 bases, with 17 bases left between them. Germline CDR1 MNHEY, CDR2 SMNVEV (reference sequence). The CDR3 totals 14 residues. The DNA for the CDR3 is TGTGCCAGCAGTGCCACCGGGCCAAAGGGTGAGCAGTTCTTC. The encoded protein is CASSATGPKGEQFF.

In this sample, this clonotype turned up many times. The V gene is TRBV12-3 or TRBV12-4, the J gene TRBJ1-5; D gene ambiguous. V lost 5 bases, J lost 3 bases, and 17 bases lay in between. This CDR3 spans 16 amino acids. The CDR3 is CASSPGRRGANQPQHF. The CDR3, as DNA: TGTGCCAGCAGTCCCGGACGCCGCGGTGCCAATCAGCCCCAGCATTTT.

This clonotype was detected ten times or more. The chain links TRBV11-2 to TRBJ2-1; 8 bases map to TRBD1. From germline, CDR1 is SGHAT and CDR2 FQNNGV. This CDR3 comprises 13 residues. J gave up 7 bases and V 2 bases, and 1 base lay outside the gene matches. The CDR3 loop is CASSLQGANEQFF. CDR3 nucleotides: TGTGCCAGCAGCTTACAGGGGGCAAATGAGCAGTTCTTC.

A word on this clonotype: One base away lies a much larger clone, so this may be a sequencing read error. V and J are TRBV19 and TRBJ1-4, with D possibly TRBD1 on 6 matching bases. CDR1 is LNHDA, CDR2 SQIVND, per germline (reference sequence). CDR3 length equals 16 residues. The V end was cut by 6 bases, the J end by 3 bases, with 17 bases between. The CDR3 loop is CASSSGVRVANEKLFF. The DNA of the CDR3 is TGTGCCAGTAGCTCAGGGGTTAGGGTAGCTAATGAAAAACTGTTTTTT.

This chain links TRBV20-1 with TRBJ2-7; 7 bases fit TRBD1. Losses at the gene ends were 2 bases for V and 3 bases for J; bases not matched to a gene: 10. The CDR3 extends over 15 amino acids. Germline CDR1 is DFQATT and CDR2 is SNEGSKA (reference sequence). The CDR3 DNA sequence: TGCAGTGCTAGACCCCCCCTACAGGGGAACTACGAGCAGTACTTC. Amino acid sequence: CSARPPLQGNYEQYF.

This clonotype was seen many times. The V and J genes are TRBV3-1 and TRBJ2-1, with D hard to call. V shed 4 bases and J shed 7 bases, with 11 bases lying between them. The CDR3 has 13 amino acids. CDR1 and CDR2 from the germline V gene are LGHDT and YNNKEL (reference sequence). CDR3 amino acids: CASSPLKTNEQFF. The CDR3 bases are TGTGCCAGCAGCCCACTGAAAACTAATGAGCAGTTCTTC.

On this clonotype: A much larger clone differs by one base, so this may be a read error. This chain joins TRBV11-3 and TRBJ2-3; D is possibly TRBD1 (6 bases). The germline gives CDR1 SGHNT, CDR2 YENEEA. The CDR3 is 13 amino acids. CDR3 protein: CASSPDSTDTRYF. CDR3 DNA: TGTGCCAGCAGCCCGGACAGCACAGATACGCGGTATTTT.

This clonotype has at least ten counts. V gene TRBV20-1 combines with J gene TRBJ2-1; D call uncertain. V lost 2 bases, J lost 10 bases, and 15 bases lay in between. The germline V gene encodes CDR1 DFQATT and CDR2 SNEGSKA (reference sequence). The CDR3 is 13 residues long. CDR3 DNA sequence: TGCAGTGCTAGACGGATCTATGAGGAGGAGCAGTTCTTC. Protein sequence: CSARRIYEEEQFF.

This clonotype was observed at least ten times. The chain recombines TRBV5-6 with TRBJ1-4; the D gene is possibly TRBD1 (6 bases). Between the trimmed V and J ends, which lost 3 bases and 7 bases, there was a span of 16 bases. The CDR3 runs to 15 residues. CDR1 SGHDT and CDR2 YYEEEE come from the germline V gene. The CDR3 nucleotides are TGTGCCAGCAGCTCCTGGCGGGGGGGCGGTGAAAAACTGTTTTTT. Amino acid sequence: CASSSWRGGGEKLFF.

Remarks on this clonotype: It may be a read error: a sequence one base away is much more abundant. The CDR3 is CASREDTSNEQFF. The CDR3 DNA reads TGTGCCAGCAGGGAGGACACTAGCAATGAGCAGTTCTTC. The gene calls are TRBV12-3 or TRBV12-4 and TRBJ2-1; D may correspond to TRBD1 or TRBD2 (5 bases each). V lost 6 bases, J lost 6 bases, and 12 bases lay in between. This CDR3 region has 13 residues.

This chain joins TRBV6-6 and TRBJ1-4; D possibly corresponds to TRBD1 (6 bases). The germline V and J ends were trimmed by 0 bases and 15 bases, with 17 bases remaining between them. The CDR3 is 14 amino acids. Germline V lookup: CDR1 MNHNY, CDR2 SVGAGI (reference sequence). CDR3 amino acids: CASSYSTPRQGMFF. CDR3 bases: TGTGCCAGCAGTTACTCGACCCCCCGGCAGGGGATGTTTTTT.

As for this clonotype: Its ends do not fully match the called genes, so a read error is possible. In DNA, the CDR3 is TGCAGTGCTGGGGAGTTAAGATGGCTTAACCATGGCTACACCTTC. Protein sequence: CSAGELRWLNHGYTF. The chain employs TRBV20-1 and TRBJ1-2; no firm D call. The CDR3 loop spans 15 amino acids. The V gene's germline CDR1 is DFQATT and CDR2 SNEGSKA (reference sequence).

This clonotype was observed many times. The gene calls are TRBV4-1 and TRBJ2-3, with TRBD2 identical over 7 bases. Per the germline V gene, CDR1 is MGHRA and CDR2 is YSYEKL. Trimming took 9 bases from V and 5 from J; bases not matched to a gene: 8. The CDR3 length is 13 residues. CDR3 amino acids: CASSGLGRDTQYF. The CDR3 bases are TGCGCCAGTTCAGGACTAGGGCGAGATACGCAGTATTTT.

Of note for this clonotype: It may be a read error: a sequence one base away is much more abundant. V gene TRBV3-1 combines with J gene TRBJ1-2; D is undetermined. The CDR3 loop spans 12 amino acids. The germline gives CDR1 LGHDT, CDR2 YNNKEL (reference sequence). DNA of the CDR3: TGTGCCGGCAGCCAAGATCGGTATGGCTACACCTTC. Its protein is CAGSQDRYGYTF.

As for this clonotype: At one boundary the junction diverges from the germline segment, which might be a read error. CDR3 coding DNA: TGTGTCAGCACCCATGGGACAGGGGGTTACAATGAGCAGTACTTC. This translates into CVSTHGTGGYNEQYF. The V gene is TRBV7-2, the J gene TRBJ2-1, with 11 positions matching TRBD1. The J call may be mistaken, given a closer DNA end match to TRBJ2-7. This CDR3 is built from 15 residues. Germline V CDR1 and CDR2: SGHTA, FQGNSA.

This clonotype was seen only a few times. V is TRBV19 and J is TRBJ2-2; 12 bases fit TRBD1. The J segment lost 0 bases and the V segment lost 10 bases, leaving 18 bases of the junction unmatched. This CDR3 spans 20 amino acids. The V gene's germline CDR1 is LNHDA and CDR2 SQIVND (reference sequence). The CDR3 DNA reads as TGTGCCATCAATCTACAGGGACAGGGGGCGGCCAACGCGAACACCGGGGAGCTGTTTTTT. Translation: CAINLQGQGAANANTGELFF.

The table lists this clonotype with many counts. V is TRBV6-1 and J is TRBJ2-2; 9 bases match TRBD2. The CDR3 sequence is 13 residues long. The V segment lost 8 bases and the J segment 7 bases; nucleotides outside the gene matches: 5. Germline V CDR1 and CDR2: MNHNS, SASEGT. The CDR3 sequence is CASGRGGGGELFF. The CDR3 coding sequence is TGTGCCAGCGGGCGCGGGGGGGGCGGGGAGCTGTTTTTT.

This clonotype was recorded at least ten times. The V and J genes are TRBV20-1 and TRBJ1-5; unclear D gene. The germline CDR1 and CDR2 sequences are DFQATT and SNEGSKA (reference sequence). V was cut by 1 base and J by 4 bases, with 11 bases left in between. The CDR3 consists of 14 residues. This chain's CDR3 is CSARAPTSNQPQHF. In nucleotides, the CDR3 is TGCAGTGCTAGAGCGCCGACGTCAAATCAGCCCCAGCATTTT.